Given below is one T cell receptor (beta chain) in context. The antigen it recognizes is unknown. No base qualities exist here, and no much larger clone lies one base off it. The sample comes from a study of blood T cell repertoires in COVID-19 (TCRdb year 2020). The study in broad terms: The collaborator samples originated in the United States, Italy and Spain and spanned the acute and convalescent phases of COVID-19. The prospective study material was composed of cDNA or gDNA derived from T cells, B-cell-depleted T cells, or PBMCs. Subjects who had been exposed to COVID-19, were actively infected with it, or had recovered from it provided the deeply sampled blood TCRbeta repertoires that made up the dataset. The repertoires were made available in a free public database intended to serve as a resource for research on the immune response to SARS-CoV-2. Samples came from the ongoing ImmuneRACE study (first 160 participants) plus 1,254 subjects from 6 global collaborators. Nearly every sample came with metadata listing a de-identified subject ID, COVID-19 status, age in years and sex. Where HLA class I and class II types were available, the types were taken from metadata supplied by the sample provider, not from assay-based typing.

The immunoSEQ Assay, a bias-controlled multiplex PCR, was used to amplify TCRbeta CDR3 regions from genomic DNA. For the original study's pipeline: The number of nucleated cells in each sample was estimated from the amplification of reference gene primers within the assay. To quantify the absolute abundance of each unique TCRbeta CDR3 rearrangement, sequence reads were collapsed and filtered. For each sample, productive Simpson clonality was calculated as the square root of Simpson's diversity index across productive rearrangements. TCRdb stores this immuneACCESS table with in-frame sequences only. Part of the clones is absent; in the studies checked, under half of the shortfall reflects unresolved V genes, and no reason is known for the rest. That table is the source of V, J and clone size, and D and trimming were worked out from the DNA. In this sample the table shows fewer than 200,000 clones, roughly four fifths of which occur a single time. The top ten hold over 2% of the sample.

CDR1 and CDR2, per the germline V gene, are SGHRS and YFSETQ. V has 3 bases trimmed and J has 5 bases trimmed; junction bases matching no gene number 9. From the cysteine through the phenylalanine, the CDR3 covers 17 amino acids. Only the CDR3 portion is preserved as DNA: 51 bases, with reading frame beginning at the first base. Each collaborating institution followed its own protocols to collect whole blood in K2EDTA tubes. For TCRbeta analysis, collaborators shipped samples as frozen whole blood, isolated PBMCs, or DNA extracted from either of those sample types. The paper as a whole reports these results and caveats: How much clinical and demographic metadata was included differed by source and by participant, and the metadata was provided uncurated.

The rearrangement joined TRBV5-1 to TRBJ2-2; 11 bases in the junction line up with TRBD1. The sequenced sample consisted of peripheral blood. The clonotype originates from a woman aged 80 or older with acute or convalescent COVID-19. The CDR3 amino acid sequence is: CASSSEGQGARTGELFF. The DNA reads TGCGCCAGCAGCTCGGAAGGACAGGGGGCGAGGACCGGGGAGCTGTTTTTT.